These 31 T cell receptor beta chains came from one sample sequenced in a study of shared clonotypes between healthy human individuals. Using immunoSEQ multiplex PCR, the repertoire was profiled, and TCRdb retains in-frame clones only, with some absent. The sample holds approximately 1,500,000 clones, over 95% seen once. The sequencing sample was made of naive CD4+ T cells sorted from blood. Described subset: CD45RA+ positively selected. All receptors come from a man between 25 and 39 years old in good health.

In this sample, this clone turned up a few times. The chain employs TRBV7-9 and TRBJ1-4, with D maybe TRBD1 (5 bases). Deletions cut 7 bases from V and 7 bases from J, with 16 bases between. There are 14 residues in the CDR3. In germline, CDR1 is SEHNR, CDR2 FQNEAQ (reference sequence). The CDR3 region has the DNA TGTGCCAGCACACCGGGGCACGGACCTGAAAAACTGTTTTTT. It codes for CASTPGHGPEKLFF.

The rearrangement uses TRBV12-5 and TRBJ2-3; the D is unclear. The CDR3 consists of 12 residues. Germline CDR1 reads LGHNT; CDR2 reads FRNRAP. With 6 bases removed from V and 4 bases from J, the gap between germline ends came to 8 bases. The chain's CDR3 is CASGREADTQYF. The DNA for the CDR3 is TGTGCTAGTGGGAGAGAGGCAGATACGCAGTATTTT.

The chain employs TRBV15 and TRBJ2-7, with D unresolved. The V end was cut by 0 bases, the J end by 5 bases, with 8 bases between. CDR1 and CDR2 (germline): LNHNV, YYDKDF (reference sequence). This CDR3 contains 13 residues. CDR3 sequence (DNA): TGTGCCACCAGCAGAGATCTGAGCGACGAGCAGTACTTC. As protein: CATSRDLSDEQYF.

The chain employs TRBV25-1 and TRBJ1-1, with TRBD1 matching 11 bases. CDR3 size: 15 residues. V lost 2 bases and J lost 7; bases outside the gene matches: 6. The germline V gene has CDR1 MGHDK and CDR2 SYGVNS. In DNA form, the CDR3 reads TGTGCCAGCAGTGAAGTGGGACAGGGGGTGGGTGAAGCTTTCTTT. Translation: CASSEVGQGVGEAFF.

CDR3 nucleotide sequence: TGTGCCAGCAGTTACTCTCGGGACCCTTCCTACGAGCAGTACTTC. As protein: CASSYSRDPSYEQYF. The chain combines TRBV6-6 with TRBJ2-7; D might be TRBD1 or TRBD2, each matching 5 bases. Looked up from germline, CDR1 is MNHNY and CDR2 is SVGAGI (reference sequence). V dropped 0 bases and J dropped 1 base, with 10 bases sitting between them. The CDR3 spans 15 residues.

The chain combines TRBV5-1 with TRBJ2-6, with D unclear. Germline V gives CDR1 SGHRS, CDR2 YFSETQ. Between the trimmed V and J ends, which lost 0 bases and 0 bases, there was a span of 7 bases. The CDR3 consists of 16 residues. CDR3 sequence (DNA): TGCGCCAGCAGCTTGGAGGCAGTCTCTGGGGCCAACGTCCTGACTTTC. Translating it yields CASSLEAVSGANVLTF. Based on the CDR3 plus reference TRBV5-1 and TRBJ2-6, the full variable domain is KAGVTQTPRYLIKTRGQQVTLSCSPISGHRSVSWYQQTPGQGLQFLFEYFSETQRNKGNFPGRFSGRQFSNSRSEMNVSTLELGDSALYLCASSLEAVSGANVLTFGAGSRLTVL.

The rearrangement joins TRBV5-1 to TRBJ1-3; possible D gene TRBD1, 6 bases. Trimming took 4 bases from V and 6 from J, leaving 23 bases between them. In germline, CDR1 is SGHRS, CDR2 YFSETQ. The CDR3 contains 17 residues. The CDR3 DNA reads as TGCGCCAGCAGCCCGGCGTGGGGGCAGCGGAACCTAAACACCATATATTTT. Amino acid sequence: CASSPAWGQRNLNTIYF. The full variable domain, rest sourced from reference TRBV5-1 and TRBJ1-3, is KAGVTQTPRYLIKTRGQQVTLSCSPISGHRSVSWYQQTPGQGLQFLFEYFSETQRNKGNFPGRFSGRQFSNSRSEMNVSTLELGDSALYLCASSPAWGQRNLNTIYFGEGSWLTVV.

This clone was seen once. This sequence joins TRBV5-1 and TRBJ1-1; TRBD1 is a possible D gene (5 bases). This CDR3 is built from 16 residues. V dropped 4 bases and J dropped 1 base, with 17 bases sitting between them. Germline V CDR1 and CDR2: SGHRS, YFSETQ. The CDR3 bases are TGCGCCAGCAGCCCCGGGGGGGTTAATCGGAACACTGAAGCTTTCTTT. Amino acid sequence: CASSPGGVNRNTEAFF.

The chain links TRBV7-3 to TRBJ2-1, with 7 bases identical to TRBD1. CDR3 length equals 13 residues. Looked up from germline, CDR1 is SGHTA and CDR2 is FQGTGA. With 1 base clipped from V and 6 bases from J, the junction kept 0 bases outside the gene matches. The CDR3 DNA sequence: TGTGCCAGCAGCTTAAAGGGGGCCAATGAGCAGTTCTTC. It yields the protein CASSLKGANEQFF.

There are a few counts of this clone. A single base separates this from a much larger clone, so it may be a read error. The chain combines TRBV25-1 with TRBJ2-6, with unresolved D. Trimming left V 3 bases short and J 0 bases short, with 3 bases between. CDR1 and CDR2 from the germline V gene are MGHDK and SYGVNS. The CDR3 totals 14 residues. CDR3 DNA: TGTGCCAGCAGTGACCACTCTGGGGCCAACGTCCTGACTTTC. Protein sequence: CASSDHSGANVLTF.

The sample holds one count of this clone. The chain links TRBV5-1 to TRBJ2-5, with 11 bases fitting TRBD2. V dropped 4 bases and J dropped 2; count of bases not matched to a gene: 7. CDR3 length: 16 amino acids. Per germline, CDR1 SGHRS and CDR2 YFSETQ. This CDR3 reads CASSVGLAELQETQYF. CDR3 sequence (DNA): TGCGCCAGCAGCGTGGGACTAGCGGAACTACAAGAGACCCAGTACTTC.

This clone occurred once. J is TRBJ2-3 and V is TRBV5-4; 8 nucleotides align to TRBD2. This CDR3 is built from 16 residues. The germline V gene has CDR1 SGHNT and CDR2 YYREEE (reference sequence). The V and J ends lost 2 bases and 1 base, in that order; junction bases with no gene match: 6. CDR3 coding DNA: TGTGCCAGCAGCTTACGACTAGCGAGGGGCACAGATACGCAGTATTTT. Translation: CASSLRLARGTDTQYF.

The chain links TRBV19 to TRBJ1-1; unclear D gene. V was trimmed by 4 bases and J by 7 bases, leaving 16 bases between them. The CDR3 sequence is 14 residues long. Germline loops: CDR1 LNHDA, CDR2 SQIVND (reference sequence). The CDR3, as DNA: TGTGCCAGTAGTACGTCTAACCCGGGATTTGAAGCTTTCTTT. Protein sequence: CASSTSNPGFEAFF.

The V gene is TRBV27, the J gene TRBJ2-2; no definite D call. CDR3 length equals 14 residues. Germline V gene data show CDR1 as MNHEY and CDR2 as SMNVEV (reference sequence). V was pared by 3 bases and J by 4 bases, with 9 bases between. The CDR3 DNA is TGTGCCAGCAGTTTCGAGCCGAGCACCGGGGAGCTGTTTTTT. It translates to CASSFEPSTGELFF.

V is TRBV6-5 and J is TRBJ2-2; 7 nucleotides match TRBD1. CDR3 length: 15 residues. V dropped 5 bases and J dropped 0; count of bases not matched to a gene: 3. Germline V gene sequence: CDR1 MNHEY, CDR2 SVGAGI. In DNA, the CDR3 is TGTGCCAGCAGTAGGGGACAGTCGAACACCGGGGAGCTGTTTTTT. Amino acid sequence: CASSRGQSNTGELFF.

The chain carries TRBV25-1 and TRBJ1-5; D unresolved. This CDR3 has 13 residues. Looked up from germline, CDR1 is MGHDK and CDR2 is SYGVNS. V lost 6 bases and J 2 bases, leaving 8 bases between the germline ends. CDR3 nucleotides: TGTGCCAGCAGCCCGATCGGCAATCAGCCCCAGCATTTT. As protein: CASSPIGNQPQHF.

The V gene is TRBV29-1, the J gene TRBJ1-1; 7 positions agree with TRBD1. Trimming at V came to 4 bases and at J to 0 bases, leaving 5 bases not matched to a gene. There are 14 residues in the CDR3. The germline gives CDR1 SQVTM, CDR2 ANQGSEA. The CDR3 DNA follows: TGCAGCGTTGGATCCCAGGGGGTGAACACTGAAGCTTTCTTT. This codes for CSVGSQGVNTEAFF.

Turning to this clone: This sample includes further DNA sequences coding for the same CDR3. The chain carries TRBV18 and TRBJ1-2; 10 nucleotides align to TRBD1. Germline V gene sequence: CDR1 KGHSH, CDR2 LQKENI. The CDR3 runs to 14 residues. After removal of 3 bases from V and 6 bases from J, the junction contained 4 bases not matched to a gene. CDR3 in amino acids: CASSPPGQGHGYTF. The CDR3 DNA sequence: TGTGCCAGCTCACCTCCGGGACAGGGGCATGGCTACACCTTC.

The chain joins TRBV2 to TRBJ2-5; 13 bases match TRBD2. The CDR3 length is 16 residues. The V and J ends lost 7 bases and 2 bases, in that order; junction bases with no gene match: 7. Germline values: CDR1 SNHLY, CDR2 FYNNEI. The DNA of the CDR3 is TGTGCCAGCAATCCCCTGGGACTAGCGGGACAAGAGACCCAGTACTTC. It translates to CASNPLGLAGQETQYF.

The rearrangement uses TRBV7-3 and TRBJ1-2; no reliable D call. CDR3 size: 13 residues. CDR1 is SGHTA and CDR2 is FQGTGA in the germline V gene. V gave up 0 bases and J gave up 4 bases, with 6 bases separating them. The CDR3 sequence is CASSLTAAYGYTF. The CDR3, as DNA: TGTGCCAGCAGCTTAACAGCGGCCTATGGCTACACCTTC.

The chain employs TRBV6-1 and TRBJ2-7, with D unresolved. The germline CDR1 and CDR2 sequences are MNHNS and SASEGT. The CDR3 loop spans 14 amino acids. V lost 4 bases and J lost 6, with 16 bases in between. The CDR3, as DNA: TGTGCCAGCAGTGTAAGGAAGGGCCCTGGCGAGCAGTACTTC. Encoded protein: CASSVRKGPGEQYF.

The chain combines TRBV7-8 with TRBJ1-2; 8 nucleotides align to TRBD1. Germline V gene sequence: CDR1 SGHVS, CDR2 FQNEAQ. The CDR3 is 15 amino acids. J lost 3 bases, V lost 5 bases, and 8 bases had no gene match. The CDR3 coding sequence is TGTGCCAGCAGCAGATCAGGGGGCATCGACTATGGCTACACCTTC. Translated, it gives CASSRSGGIDYGYTF.

The V and J genes are TRBV25-1 and TRBJ1-4; TRBD1 matches 8 bases. Unmatched junction bases numbered 5, after V lost 1 base and J lost 7 bases. The CDR3 loop spans 15 amino acids. Germline V gene sequence: CDR1 MGHDK, CDR2 SYGVNS. CDR3 residues: CASSESGQGGEKLFF. CDR3 bases: TGTGCCAGCAGTGAATCCGGACAGGGAGGTGAAAAACTGTTTTTT.

CDR3 in DNA: TGTGCCAGTTCAACAACCGGGACAGGAAAAAACATTCAGTACTTC. Protein product: CASSTTGTGKNIQYF. The rearrangement uses TRBV19 and TRBJ2-4; TRBD1 matches 8 bases. V was clipped by 8 bases and J by 4 bases; unmatched bases: 10. The germline gives CDR1 LNHDA, CDR2 SQIVND (reference sequence). CDR3 length: 15 amino acids.

The genes are TRBV11-3 and TRBJ1-3; D gene uncertain. The V gene lost 1 base and the J gene lost 3 bases, with 13 bases spanning the gap. The CDR3 runs to 16 residues. CDR1 and CDR2 from the germline V gene are SGHNT and YENEEA. The CDR3 nucleotides are TGTGCCAGCAGCTTAGGTCCAGCCCAAGGTGGAAACACCATATATTTT. It encodes CASSLGPAQGGNTIYF.

The chain combines TRBV5-8 with TRBJ2-3; no reliable D call. Per germline, CDR1 SGHTS and CDR2 YDEGEE. V was cut by 3 bases and J by 0 bases, with 14 bases left in between. The CDR3 extends over 16 amino acids. The CDR3: CASSYGEAISTDTQYF. CDR3 bases: TGTGCCAGCAGCTACGGAGAAGCGATTAGCACAGATACGCAGTATTTT.

The rearrangement uses TRBV29-1 and TRBJ1-2; TRBD1 might be the D (5 bases). The germline V gene encodes CDR1 SQVTM and CDR2 ANQGSEA. V was clipped by 3 bases and J by 3 bases, with 11 bases between them. The CDR3 is 13 amino acids. The DNA of the CDR3 is TGCAGCGTTGAGTGGGACCAGGACTATGGCTACACCTTC. This sequence encodes CSVEWDQDYGYTF.

The chain employs TRBV5-1 and TRBJ2-6, with D possibly matching TRBD2 (5 bases). Per the germline V gene, CDR1 is SGHRS and CDR2 is YFSETQ. The CDR3 consists of 18 residues. V was clipped by 4 bases and J by 0 bases, with 17 bases between them. The CDR3, as DNA: TGCGCCAGCAGCCTTGGAGGTCTTCTTCCCTCTGGGGCCAACGTCCTGACTTTC. Translation gives CASSLGGLLPSGANVLTF.

The rearrangement links TRBV9 to TRBJ2-7, with 8 bases matching TRBD2. The CDR3 runs to 16 residues. Germline V gene sequence: CDR1 SGDLS, CDR2 YYNGEE. Trimming removed 0 bases from V and 4 bases from J; junction bases left unmatched: 9. CDR3 residues: CASSVAPGGLFYEQYF. The DNA of the CDR3 is TGTGCCAGCAGCGTAGCTCCGGGAGGGCTCTTTTACGAGCAGTACTTC.

This clone has just one count. CDR3: CASSLDRSGSSYNEQFF. As DNA, the CDR3 is TGTGCCAGCAGCTTAGATCGATCGGGAAGCTCCTACAATGAGCAGTTCTTC. The V call is TRBV11-3, the J call TRBJ2-1; D might be TRBD2 (5 bases). Germline V gene lookup returns CDR1 SGHNT and CDR2 YENEEA. The CDR3 totals 17 residues. V dropped 0 bases and J dropped 0 bases, with 12 bases sitting between them.

With respect to this clone: The same CDR3 can be traced to other DNA sequences in this sample. The chain carries TRBV28 and TRBJ2-7; D unclear. Per the germline V gene, CDR1 is MDHEN and CDR2 is SYDVKM. The V end was cut by 5 bases, the J end by 1 base, with 3 bases between. The CDR3 sequence is 11 residues long. Here the CDR3 reads CASSQSYEQYF. The CDR3 DNA reads TGTGCCAGCAGTCAGTCCTACGAGCAGTACTTC.